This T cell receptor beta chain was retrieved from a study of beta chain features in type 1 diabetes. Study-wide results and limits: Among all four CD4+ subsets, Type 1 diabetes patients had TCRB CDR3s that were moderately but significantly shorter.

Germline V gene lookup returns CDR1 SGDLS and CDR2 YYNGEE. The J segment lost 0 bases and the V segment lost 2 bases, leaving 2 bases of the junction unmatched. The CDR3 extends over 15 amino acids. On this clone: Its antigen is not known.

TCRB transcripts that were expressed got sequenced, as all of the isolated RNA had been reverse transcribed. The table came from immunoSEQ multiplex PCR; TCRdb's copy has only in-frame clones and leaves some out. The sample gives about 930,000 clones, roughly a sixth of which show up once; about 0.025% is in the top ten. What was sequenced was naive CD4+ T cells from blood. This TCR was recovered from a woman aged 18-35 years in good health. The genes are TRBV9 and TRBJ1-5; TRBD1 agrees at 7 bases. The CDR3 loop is CASSVTGYSNQPQHF. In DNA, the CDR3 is TGTGCCAGCAGCGTGACAGGGTATAGCAATCAGCCCCAGCATTTT.